This entry lists 13 T cell receptor beta chains sequenced from one sample in a study of T cells in Graves' hyperthyroidism and ophthalmopathy. TCR beta CDR3 regions were amplified from RNA transcripts. HTBI primers were used for first-round RT-PCR of the TCR CDR3. MiXCR, run by TCRdb on the multiplex PCR reads, gives a single entry per CDR3 protein. Among 250,000 or so distinct CDR3 sequences, roughly 15% were seen once, and the ten largest hold over 25%. Sequenced material: blood. The source of these receptors is a woman aged 50 to 60 with Graves' hyperthyroidism that later progressed to Graves' ophthalmopathy.

This clonotype was observed many times. The chain links TRBV11-2 to TRBJ2-5; 8 nucleotides match TRBD2. Germline CDR1 SGHAT, CDR2 FQNNGV. The V segment lost 5 bases and the J segment 0 bases; nucleotides outside the gene matches: 2. This CDR3 comprises 14 residues. The CDR3 DNA is TGTGCCAGCAGCCCGCGGGAGGACCAAGAGACCCAGTACTTC. Translating gives CASSPREDQETQYF. Full variable domain (rest looked up from reference TRBV11-2 and TRBJ2-5): EAGVAQSPRYKIIEKRQSVAFWCNPISGHATLYWYQQILGQGPKLLIQFQNNGVVDDSQLPKDRFSAERLKGVDSTLKIQPAKLEDSAVYLCASSPREDQETQYFGPGTRLLVL.

The table lists this clonotype with many counts. The rearrangement joins TRBV30 to TRBJ1-5; D gene ambiguous. This CDR3 has 15 residues. V lost 0 bases and J 0 bases, leaving 9 bases between the germline ends. Germline assignment: CDR1 GTSNPN and CDR2 SVGIG (reference sequence). The CDR3 sequence: CAWSVSAGSNQPQHF. The DNA of the CDR3 is TGTGCCTGGAGTGTATCGGCCGGTAGCAATCAGCCCCAGCATTTT.

This clonotype appeared many times. The chain has TRBV2 and TRBJ2-5; TRBD2 agrees at 7 bases. Trimming took 4 bases from V and 0 from J; bases not matched to a gene: 5. This CDR3 has 15 residues. Germline lookup yields CDR1 SNHLY and CDR2 FYNNEI. The CDR3 reads CASSGRGSYQETQYF. CDR3 coding DNA: TGTGCCAGCAGTGGTCGCGGGAGCTACCAAGAGACCCAGTACTTC.

This clonotype was detected ten times or more. The chain employs TRBV2 and TRBJ2-5; 7 bases are a match to TRBD1. Germline V lookup: CDR1 SNHLY, CDR2 FYNNEI. V lost 0 bases and J lost 1; bases outside the gene matches: 5. This CDR3 region has 16 residues. CDR3 DNA sequence: TGTGCCAGCAGTGAAGCGAACCGGGACAGCCAAGAGACCCAGTACTTC. Its translation: CASSEANRDSQETQYF. Looking up the rest from reference TRBV2 and TRBJ2-5 gives the full variable domain: EPEVTQTPSHQVTQMGQEVILRCVPISNHLYFYWYRQILGQKVEFLVSFYNNEISEKSEIFDDQFSVERPDGSNFTLKIRSTKLEDSAMYFCASSEANRDSQETQYFGPGTRLLVL.

This clonotype was seen ten or more times. The chain recombines TRBV4-2 with TRBJ2-3; D possibly corresponds to TRBD2 (6 bases). The ends were cut back, 3 bases at V and 0 bases at J, with 10 bases in the middle. From germline, CDR1 is LGHNA and CDR2 YNFKEQ. The CDR3 runs to 15 residues. The CDR3 nucleotides read TGTGCCAGCAGCCAGAGGAGCGGGAGCACAGATACGCAGTATTTT. Translated: CASSQRSGSTDTQYF.

This clonotype appeared many times. The chain carries TRBV27 and TRBJ2-1; 11 bases fit TRBD1. Losses at the gene ends were 4 bases for V and 2 bases for J; bases not matched to a gene: 4. CDR3 size: 16 residues. The V gene's germline CDR1 is MNHEY and CDR2 SMNVEV (reference sequence). CDR3 sequence reads: CASSWDRGWTYNEQFF. In nucleotides, the CDR3 is TGTGCCAGCAGTTGGGACAGGGGGTGGACCTACAATGAGCAGTTCTTC.

In its sample, this clonotype was seen many times. V usage is TRBV7-9 and J usage is TRBJ2-7; D not certain. The CDR3 spans 11 residues. Trimming took off 5 bases at V and 7 bases at J, with 9 bases between the two ends. The V gene's germline CDR1 is SEHNR and CDR2 FQNEAQ (reference sequence). The CDR3 protein is CASSPRWEQYF. The CDR3 DNA follows: TGTGCCAGCAGCCCGCGGTGGGAGCAGTACTTC.

The chain links TRBV4-1 to TRBJ1-2; 8 positions match TRBD1. This CDR3 has 15 residues. The junction had 7 bases not matched to a gene; V was cut back by 4 bases and J by 3 bases. Germline CDR1 is MGHRA and CDR2 is YSYEKL. For the CDR3, the DNA is TGCGCCAGCAGCCTCAGGGCAGGGGGCGACTATGGCTACACCTTC. Amino acid sequence: CASSLRAGGDYGYTF.

In this sample, this clonotype turned up many times. V is TRBV19 and J is TRBJ1-5; maybe TRBD1 (5 bases). The CDR3 runs to 13 residues. Germline CDR1 and CDR2: LNHDA and SQIVND (reference sequence). V gave up 5 bases and J gave up 5 bases, with 10 bases separating them. In DNA, the CDR3 is TGTGCCAGTAGTCAGACAGCCTATCAGCCCCAGCATTTT. It is translated as CASSQTAYQPQHF.

The sample holds many counts of this clonotype. The chain employs TRBV10-3 and TRBJ2-5; D uncertain. Trimming took 6 bases from V and 9 from J, leaving 11 bases between them. The germline V gene has CDR1 ENHRY and CDR2 SYGVKD. CDR3 length: 11 amino acids. CDR3 residues: CAIRDPGPQYF. CDR3 nucleotides: TGTGCCATCAGAGACCCAGGACCCCAGTACTTC.

J is TRBJ2-7 and V is TRBV20-1, with D tentatively TRBD2 (6 bases). V shed 2 bases and J shed 0 bases, with 23 bases lying between them. The CDR3 consists of 18 residues. The germline gives CDR1 DFQATT, CDR2 SNEGSKA (reference sequence). CDR3 DNA sequence: TGCAGTGCTAGACCCAGGCGGACGCGGGACGTAAGCTCCTACGAGCAGTACTTC. This translates into CSARPRRTRDVSSYEQYF.

In its sample, this clonotype was seen many times. This chain joins TRBV5-8 and TRBJ2-5, with 7 bases identical to TRBD1. Germline-derived CDR1 and CDR2 are SGHTS and YDEGEE. The ends lost 0 bases at V and 5 bases at J; junction bases unmatched: 13. This CDR3 has 17 residues. The CDR3 bases are TGTGCCAGCAGCTTGGCGGGGACAGCTCTACCGACGGAGACCCAGTACTTC. Encoded protein: CASSLAGTALPTETQYF.

This clonotype was seen more than once but under ten times. This chain links TRBV19 with TRBJ2-1, with D possibly being TRBD1 (6 bases). The CDR3 runs 14 residues. CDR1 and CDR2 from the germline V gene are LNHDA and SQIVND (reference sequence). Trimming removed 7 bases from V and 4 bases from J, with 14 bases in between. The CDR3 DNA reads TGTGCCAGTACACAGGGACGGGCTTACAATGAGCAGTTCTTC. Translating it yields CASTQGRAYNEQFF.